The following is a T cell receptor beta chain sequence with its context. Its target is not known. With V trimmed by 2 bases and J by 3 bases, 3 bases remained unmatched. Germline CDR1 is MNHEY and CDR2 is SVGAGI. The CDR3 is 14 amino acids. Method: immunoSEQ multiplex PCR; TCRdb's copy keeps in-frame clones and lacks some. The sample consists of 150,000 or so clones, roughly 89% of them appearing once. This sample is part of a study of cytomegalovirus exposure and HLA in healthy donors. Whole-study findings and limits: Cytomegalovirus status was reportedly diagnosed by the classifier with high specificity and sensitivity. Specificity for CMV antigens was confirmed in vitro for three of the CMV-associated chains.

V gene TRBV6-5 combines with J gene TRBJ1-1, with 7 bases that match TRBD1. The sequence was obtained from a young woman in good health and CMV-seronegative. The sample taken for sequencing was PBMCs. The CDR3 loop is CASSYLTGDTEAFF. The CDR3, as DNA: TGTGCCAGCAGTTACCTTACAGGGGACACTGAAGCTTTCTTT.